This TCR beta chain is drawn from a study of cytomegalovirus exposure and HLA in healthy donors. General study findings and limits: The authors confirmed in vitro that three CMV-associated chains were specific for CMV antigens. Cytomegalovirus status was reportedly diagnosed by the classifier with high specificity and sensitivity.

The assay was immunoSEQ multiplex PCR, and TCRdb's table has in-frame clones only and misses some. The sample has tens of thousands of clones, 85% to 95% seen once. Of note for this clone: Its antigen is not known.

The germline gives CDR1 LNHNV, CDR2 YYDKDF (reference sequence). The V and J ends lost 0 bases and 3 bases, in that order; junction bases with no gene match: 7. The CDR3 consists of 17 residues. The specimen was PBMCs. The receptor was isolated from a young woman in good health and CMV-seropositive. The genes are TRBV15 and TRBJ2-1; 8 bases align to TRBD1. The CDR3 region has the DNA TGTGCCACCAGCAGAGATACGACAGGGGCCAGCTACAATGAGCAGTTCTTC. It yields the protein CATSRDTTGASYNEQFF.